Each of the 32 T cell receptor beta chains below was sequenced from the same sample in a study of blood T cells in healthy people across ages. Primed by a sample-barcoded 5' primer and a J-beta primer mix, a second PCR proceeded for about 6 to 11 cycles. From the 5' RACE reads, TCRdb called clonotypes with MiXCR, one entry per CDR3 protein. Of over 1,500,000 distinct CDR3 sequences in the sample, about 50% were seen once. Material for sequencing was blood. The receptors come from a woman aged 35 to 49 in good health.

The rearrangement links TRBV7-2 to TRBJ1-2, with a weak D call TRBD1 (6 bases). V was cut by 2 bases and J by 6 bases, with 10 bases left in between. CDR3 length: 13 amino acids. In germline, CDR1 is SGHTA, CDR2 FQGNSA. CDR3 sequence reads: CASSLYRDDGYTF. The DNA for the CDR3 is TGTGCCAGCAGCTTATACAGGGACGATGGCTACACCTTC.

The chain joins TRBV13 to TRBJ1-1, with no clear D. CDR3 length equals 16 residues. V shed 0 bases and J shed 10 bases, with 21 bases lying between them. CDR1 is PRHDT, CDR2 FYEKMQ, per germline (reference sequence). The CDR3 loop is CASSLGVGPEGGIAFF. Written as DNA, the CDR3 is TGTGCCAGCAGCTTAGGCGTTGGACCTGAGGGTGGTATAGCTTTCTTT.

This chain uses TRBV2 with TRBJ2-3; maybe TRBD2 (6 bases). The CDR3 consists of 15 residues. V lost 2 bases to trimming and J lost 2 bases, with 11 bases between them. Germline CDR1 and CDR2: SNHLY and FYNNEI. For the CDR3, the DNA is TGTGCCAGCAGTGAAAGCCTAGCGACCACAGATACGCAGTATTTT. This translates into CASSESLATTDTQYF.

The chain uses TRBV10-3 and TRBJ1-2; 9 bases are a match to TRBD1. The ends lost 6 bases at V and 4 bases at J; junction bases unmatched: 6. CDR1 ENHRY and CDR2 SYGVKD come from the germline V gene. The CDR3 contains 14 residues. The CDR3 spells CAISGQGSPYGYTF. The CDR3 DNA sequence: TGTGCCATCAGCGGACAGGGGTCTCCCTATGGCTACACCTTC.

The genes are TRBV11-2 and TRBJ2-3, with TRBD1 identical over 7 bases. From germline, CDR1 is SGHAT and CDR2 FQNNGV. The CDR3 runs to 15 residues. The trim removed 4 bases at V and 4 bases at J, leaving 8 bases unmatched. CDR3 in amino acids: CASSSYRGTSDTQYF. The CDR3 coding sequence is TGTGCCAGCAGCTCGTACAGGGGAACTTCAGATACGCAGTATTTT.

V gene TRBV5-1 combines with J gene TRBJ2-7; 8 bases agree with TRBD1. V shed 4 bases and J 2 bases; nucleotides not matched to a gene: 11. The V gene's germline CDR1 is SGHRS and CDR2 YFSETQ. This CDR3 has 16 residues. The chain's CDR3 is CASSPNWTGRTYEQYF. CDR3 bases: TGCGCCAGCAGCCCAAACTGGACAGGGCGGACCTACGAGCAGTACTTC.

This clonotype has more than one count but fewer than ten. This chain joins TRBV4-1 and TRBJ2-5; 7 bases are shared with TRBD1. The CDR3 totals 15 residues. The junction had 6 bases not matched to a gene; V was cut back by 0 bases and J by 5 bases. Germline V gene data show CDR1 as MGHRA and CDR2 as YSYEKL. CDR3 residues: CASSQEGRQGETQYF. The CDR3 bases are TGCGCCAGCAGCCAAGAAGGTAGACAGGGCGAGACCCAGTACTTC.

This sequence joins TRBV5-5 and TRBJ2-5; D remains unclear. From germline, CDR1 is SGHKS and CDR2 YYEKEE (reference sequence). Trimming took off 4 bases at V and 6 bases at J, with 16 bases between the two ends. The CDR3 loop spans 14 amino acids. CDR3 nucleotide sequence: TGTGCCAGCAGCCCGGTCACAACCTCGAAGACCCAGTACTTC. It translates to CASSPVTTSKTQYF.

The rearrangement joins TRBV20-1 to TRBJ2-3; 15 positions match TRBD2. V lost 5 bases to trimming and J lost 2 bases; unmatched junction nucleotides: 5. Germline V gene lookup returns CDR1 DFQATT and CDR2 SNEGSKA (reference sequence). The CDR3 is made up of 16 amino acids. The CDR3 loop is CSAEGLAGGLTDTQYF. In DNA, the CDR3 is TGCAGTGCTGAAGGACTAGCGGGGGGGCTCACAGATACGCAGTATTTT.

The rearrangement links TRBV18 to TRBJ2-7; 12 bases fit TRBD1. Germline V gene sequence: CDR1 KGHSH, CDR2 LQKENI. This CDR3 region has 19 residues. V was clipped by 0 bases and J by 2 bases; unmatched bases: 11. The CDR3 reads CASSPPTGTGGSVTYEQYF. CDR3 nucleotides: TGTGCCAGCTCACCACCCACCGGGACAGGGGGCTCAGTGACCTACGAGCAGTACTTC.

This chain links TRBV24-1 with TRBJ2-7, with D unclear. V lost 4 bases and J 6 bases, leaving 12 bases between the germline ends. The CDR3 contains 13 residues. Germline V gives CDR1 KGHDR, CDR2 SFDVKD. In DNA form, the CDR3 reads TGTGCCACCAGTGAGGCCAAACGGAGCGAGCAGTACTTC. The encoded protein is CATSEAKRSEQYF.

The CDR3 is CSVGSGRGGYNEQFF. As DNA, the CDR3 is TGCAGCGTTGGCTCGGGCAGGGGGGGATACAATGAGCAGTTCTTC. The V and J genes are TRBV29-1 and TRBJ2-1, with D possibly being TRBD1 or TRBD2 (7 bases each). Between the trimmed V and J ends, which lost 4 bases and 4 bases, there was a span of 17 bases. CDR3 length: 15 amino acids. Germline CDR1 and CDR2: SQVTM and ANQGSEA.

V and J are TRBV3-1 and TRBJ2-3; 8 bases fit TRBD2. Germline V gene data show CDR1 as LGHDT and CDR2 as YNNKEL (reference sequence). With 4 bases clipped from V and 2 bases from J, the junction kept 14 bases outside the gene matches. The CDR3 consists of 18 residues. CDR3 in amino acids: CASSRRPAGASFTDTQYF. The CDR3 DNA is TGTGCCAGCAGCCGCAGACCAGCGGGGGCGAGTTTCACAGATACGCAGTATTTT.

Concerning this clonotype: At one of its ends the junction is not consistent with the germline gene, which may arise from a read error. The rearrangement uses TRBV7-2 and TRBJ2-1, with 7 bases identical to TRBD1. The CDR3 runs to 14 residues. CDR1 is SGHTA and CDR2 is FQGNSA in the germline V gene. CDR3 coding DNA: TGTGCCGGCAGCTTGGACAGGACCCACAATGAGCAGTTCTTC. Translation gives CAGSLDRTHNEQFF.

On this clonotype itself: A much bigger clone sits one base away, suggesting this may be a read error. The chain couples TRBV29-1 to TRBJ2-5; possibly TRBD1 for D (7 bases). From germline, CDR1 is SQVTM and CDR2 ANQGSEA. CDR3 length: 14 amino acids. The CDR3 DNA sequence: TGCGGCGCCCGTGGAGGGACAGCTCAAGGGACCCAGTACTTC. It is translated as CGARGGTAQGTQYF. The full variable domain, with the rest looked up from reference TRBV29-1 and TRBJ2-5, is SAVISQKPSRDICQRGTSLTIQCQVDSQVTMMFWYRQQPGQSLTLIATANQGSEATYESGFVIDKFPISRPNLTFSTLTVSNMSPEDSSIYLCGARGGTAQGTQYFGPGTRLLVL.

Only a few counts were recorded for this clonotype. The V gene is TRBV20-1, the J gene TRBJ2-5; 10 nucleotides agree with TRBD2. V was clipped by 3 bases and J by 5 bases; unmatched bases: 15. The CDR3 covers 17 residues. The germline V gene encodes CDR1 DFQATT and CDR2 SNEGSKA (reference sequence). CDR3 protein: CSASELYDSGGTETQYF. The CDR3 coding sequence is TGCAGTGCTAGTGAACTTTACGATAGCGGGGGGACGGAGACCCAGTACTTC.

This clonotype has a handful of counts. The chain uses TRBV20-1 and TRBJ1-2, with 9 bases matching TRBD1. This CDR3 comprises 13 residues. The junction had 5 bases not matched to a gene; V was cut back by 6 bases and J by 3 bases. Germline V gives CDR1 DFQATT, CDR2 SNEGSKA (reference sequence). CDR3 residues: CSAQDRGYYGYTF. The CDR3 DNA reads as TGCAGTGCACAAGACAGGGGGTACTATGGCTACACCTTC.

This chain joins TRBV5-6 and TRBJ1-6; possible D gene TRBD1, 5 bases. Germline V gives CDR1 SGHDT, CDR2 YYEEEE. Trimming left V 3 bases short and J 8 bases short, with 12 bases between. This CDR3 has 14 residues. The DNA of the CDR3 is TGTGCCAGCAGCTGGCGGGACGGTGATTCACCCCTCCACTTT. Protein: CASSWRDGDSPLHF.

The gene calls are TRBV7-9 and TRBJ2-5, with 8 positions matching TRBD2. Matching the DNA end better, TRBJ2-7 makes the J call doubtful. This CDR3 is built from 14 residues. Germline CDR1 is SEHNR and CDR2 is FQNEAQ (reference sequence). CDR3 nucleotides: TGTGCCAGCAGTCGCGATTTCCGGGGGGGCGAGCAGTACTTC. It is translated as CASSRDFRGGEQYF.

V gene TRBV20-1 combines with J gene TRBJ2-1, with a tentative D call TRBD1 (5 bases). The DNA end favors TRBJ2-7, so the J call may be wrong. This CDR3 comprises 17 residues. Looked up from germline, CDR1 is DFQATT and CDR2 is SNEGSKA (reference sequence). DNA of the CDR3: TGCAGTGCCCCCCTAAGGGGTGGCGGAAACTCCTACAATGAGCAGTACTTC. Protein product: CSAPLRGGGNSYNEQYF.

The V and J genes are TRBV29-1 and TRBJ1-2; 7 bases line up with TRBD1. V was pared by 7 bases and J by 4 bases, with 3 bases of the junction left unmatched. In germline, CDR1 is SQVTM, CDR2 ANQGSEA. This CDR3 contains 11 residues. CDR3 bases: TGCAGCGAGCGGACAGGCTATGGCTACACCTTC. Its protein product is CSERTGYGYTF.

This clonotype is a singleton in its sample. The chain couples TRBV6-6 to TRBJ1-2, with D perhaps matching TRBD1 (5 bases). Germline V gene sequence: CDR1 MNHNY, CDR2 SVGAGI (reference sequence). V was shortened by 7 bases and J by 4 bases, with 13 bases between the two germline ends. The CDR3 length is 13 residues. The CDR3, as DNA: TGTGCCAGCAAAGAAAGCGGGACCTATGGCTACACCTTC. Its translation: CASKESGTYGYTF.

This clonotype occurred many times. The junction and the germline gene differ at one end; a read error may be behind it. The rearrangement links TRBV5-1 to TRBJ2-3; TRBD2 matches at 9 bases. The V gene's germline CDR1 is SGHRS and CDR2 YFSETQ. CDR3 size: 15 residues. CDR3 sequence: CASSLAGSSTDTQYF. The CDR3 DNA reads TGTGCCAGCAGCCTAGCGGGGTCTAGCACAGATACGCAGTATTTT.

This sequence joins TRBV15 and TRBJ1-4; D not resolved. This CDR3 spans 12 amino acids. Trimming removed 3 bases from V and 6 bases from J, with 5 bases in between. From germline, CDR1 is LNHNV and CDR2 YYDKDF (reference sequence). The CDR3: CATSRLDEKLFF. The CDR3, as DNA: TGTGCCACCAGCAGGCTAGATGAAAAACTGTTTTTT.

The genes are TRBV3-1 and TRBJ2-7, with D perhaps matching TRBD1 or TRBD2 (5 bases each). Trimming took off 2 bases at V and 2 bases at J, with 19 bases between the two ends. Germline-derived CDR1 and CDR2 are LGHDT and YNNKEL (reference sequence). The CDR3 is 17 amino acids. CDR3 loop: CASSQKGTGLYPYEQYF. The CDR3 DNA follows: TGTGCCAGCAGCCAAAAGGGGACCGGGCTCTACCCCTACGAGCAGTACTTC.

The chain recombines TRBV11-2 with TRBJ2-4; 10 nucleotides agree with TRBD2. The V and J ends lost 6 bases and 1 base, in that order; junction bases with no gene match: 9. The CDR3 is 17 amino acids. CDR1 is SGHAT and CDR2 is FQNNGV in the germline V gene. The DNA for the CDR3 is TGTGCCAGCAGGCTTAGCGGGGGGCCCTCGGCCAAAAACATTCAGTACTTC. Translated: CASRLSGGPSAKNIQYF. The whole variable domain, filled in from reference TRBV11-2 and TRBJ2-4, reads EAGVAQSPRYKIIEKRQSVAFWCNPISGHATLYWYQQILGQGPKLLIQFQNNGVVDDSQLPKDRFSAERLKGVDSTLKIQPAKLEDSAVYLCASRLSGGPSAKNIQYFGAGTRLSVL.

This clonotype came up a few times. This may arise from a read error, as a much more abundant clone is one base away. This chain links TRBV4-2 with TRBJ2-7, with no clear D. The germline V and J ends were trimmed by 0 bases and 5 bases, with 5 bases remaining between them. The length of the CDR3 is 12 residues. CDR1 is LGHNA and CDR2 is YNFKEQ in the germline V gene. In nucleotides, the CDR3 is TGTGCCAGCAGCCAAGATCGCCACGAGCAGTACTTC. The encoded protein is CASSQDRHEQYF.

The chain joins TRBV6-6 to TRBJ2-4; D is undetermined. The better agreement between TRBJ2-7 and the DNA end casts doubt on the J call. Germline V CDR1 and CDR2: MNHNY, SVGAGI (reference sequence). The CDR3 totals 13 residues. CDR3 nucleotides: TGTGCCAGCAGACCAAGGGATTACTACGAGCAGTACTTC. Encoded protein: CASRPRDYYEQYF.

This clonotype was recorded a few times. The rearrangement links TRBV27 to TRBJ2-3; possibly TRBD1 or TRBD2 for D (6 bases each). The CDR3 loop spans 17 amino acids. Germline V CDR1 and CDR2: MNHEY, SMNVEV (reference sequence). V was trimmed by 2 bases and J by 3 bases, leaving 18 bases between them. CDR3 coding DNA: TGTGCCAGCAGTTTAGATGTTGGAGGGGGGAATACAGATACGCAGTATTTT. The encoded protein is CASSLDVGGGNTDTQYF.

This clonotype was counted only a few times. The chain joins TRBV7-9 to TRBJ2-1; D uncertain. With 11 bases removed from V and 1 base from J, the gap between germline ends came to 9 bases. CDR3 length: 12 residues. Germline V gene sequence: CDR1 SEHNR, CDR2 FQNEAQ (reference sequence). CDR3 nucleotide sequence: TGTGCCCAGGAGCTATCCTACAATGAGCAGTTCTTC. This gives the protein CAQELSYNEQFF.

As concerns this clonotype: Sequence at one end of the junction differs from germline and may be a read error. This chain connects TRBV4-2 to TRBJ1-6, with D hard to call. The CDR3 extends over 14 amino acids. CDR1 is LGHNA, CDR2 YNFKEQ, per germline. The CDR3 DNA sequence: TGTGCCTGCAGCCAACGGGACTATAATTCACCCCTCCACTTT. It specifies CACSQRDYNSPLHF.

The CDR3 region has the DNA TGTGCCAGCAGCTCCATGCCCGACAGGGACTACGAGCAGTACTTC. Protein sequence: CASSSMPDRDYEQYF. The chain joins TRBV7-9 to TRBJ2-7, with 7 bases matching TRBD1. V lost 4 bases to trimming and J lost 3 bases; unmatched junction nucleotides: 9. Germline V gene lookup returns CDR1 SEHNR and CDR2 FQNEAQ (reference sequence). The CDR3 runs 15 residues.